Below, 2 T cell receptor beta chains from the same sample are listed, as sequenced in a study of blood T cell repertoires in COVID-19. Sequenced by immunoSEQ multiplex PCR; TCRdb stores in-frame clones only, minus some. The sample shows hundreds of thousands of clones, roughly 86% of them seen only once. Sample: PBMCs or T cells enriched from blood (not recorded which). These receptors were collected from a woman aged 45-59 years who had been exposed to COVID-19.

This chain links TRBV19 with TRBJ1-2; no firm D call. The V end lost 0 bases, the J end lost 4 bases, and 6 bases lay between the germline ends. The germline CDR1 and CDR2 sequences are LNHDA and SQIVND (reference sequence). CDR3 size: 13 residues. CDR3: CASSIDLVYGYTF. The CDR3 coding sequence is TGTGCCAGTAGTATAGATTTAGTCTATGGCTACACCTTC. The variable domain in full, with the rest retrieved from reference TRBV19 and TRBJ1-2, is DGGITQSPKYLFRKEGQNVTLSCEQNLNHDAMYWYRQDPGQGLRLIYYSQIVNDFQKGDIAEGYSVSREKKESFPLTVTSAQKNPTAFYLCASSIDLVYGYTFGSGTRLTVV.

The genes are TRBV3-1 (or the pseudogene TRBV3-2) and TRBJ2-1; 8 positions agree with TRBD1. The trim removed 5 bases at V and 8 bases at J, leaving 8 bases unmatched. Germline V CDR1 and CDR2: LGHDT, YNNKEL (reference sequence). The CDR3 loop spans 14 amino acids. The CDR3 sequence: CASSSGQGTDEQFF. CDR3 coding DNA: TGTGCCAGCAGCTCAGGACAGGGAACAGATGAGCAGTTCTTC.